The T cell receptor beta chain described here comes from a study of PD-1 blockade in classical Hodgkin lymphoma. Measured with immunoSEQ multiplex PCR; TCRdb has only the in-frame clones, and not every one. Of about 13,000 clones in the sample, 92% were seen once. Germline V gene sequence: CDR1 WNHNN, CDR2 SYGVQD (reference sequence). This CDR3 has 23 amino acids. J gave up 5 bases and V 11 bases, and 37 bases lay outside the gene matches. The study, taken as a whole, reports: Nivolumab initiated under 1 year post-ASCT led to patient exclusion. It was CD4+ TCR diversity, not CD8+, that rose significantly by C4D1. At baseline, newly diagnosed patients reportedly showed less TCR diversity than healthy donors.

About this clone: Its specificity is not known.

Autologous stem cell transplantation was followed by relapse in every patient, and brentuximab vedotin exposure varied. This specimen was peripheral blood mononuclear cells (PBMCs), taken at baseline. The chain employs TRBV10-1 and TRBJ2-7, with TRBD2 identical over 12 bases. This clonotype was obtained from a human donor with classical Hodgkin lymphoma. CDR3 DNA sequence: TGCGCCTCCAGGCCGAGCAGGGGGTTTTTGGCGGCTAGCGGGGGGGCCTGGACGAACGAGCAGTACTTC. Encoded protein: CASRPSRGFLAASGGAWTNEQYF.